This T cell receptor (beta chain) comes out of a study of immune evolution from preneoplasia to lung adenocarcinoma. Germline V lookup: CDR1 LGHNA, CDR2 YNFKEQ. This CDR3 has 12 residues. Trimming removed 4 bases from V and 0 bases from J, with 4 bases in between. Libraries were prepared by immunoSEQ multiplex PCR; TCRdb keeps only in-frame clonotypes and omits some of them. There are more than 4,500 clones in the sample; approximately 87% occur only once, and roughly 3.5% lies in the top ten. This clone turned up a few times. The sequenced sample was FFPE minimally invasive lung adenocarcinoma tissue. The sequence was collected from a person aged 60-79 years with lung adenocarcinoma. The chain has TRBV4-2 and TRBJ2-7, with D uncertain. The CDR3 sequence is CASSRSSYEQYF. The CDR3 DNA is TGTGCCAGCAGCCGGAGCTCCTACGAGCAGTACTTC.